Listed here are 27 T cell receptor beta chains from one sample, sequenced in a study of blood T cell repertoires in COVID-19. Profiled with immunoSEQ multiplex PCR; TCRdb holds only in-frame clones, not every one. The repertoire has a few hundred thousand clones, more than 75% of them found once; the top ten carry around 4.6%. The sample comprised PBMCs or T cells enriched from blood (not recorded which). Source of these receptors: a young man who had recovered from COVID-19.

The chain joins TRBV5-1 to TRBJ2-7; 7 bases match TRBD2. The germline CDR1 and CDR2 sequences are SGHRS and YFSETQ. CDR3 length: 14 amino acids. Trimming removed 1 base from V and 5 bases from J; junction bases left unmatched: 6. CDR3 in DNA: TGCGCCAGCAGCTTGCTGGGAGGGATTGACGAGCAGTACTTC. Encoded protein: CASSLLGGIDEQYF.

The rearrangement joins TRBV5-1 to TRBJ2-7; the match to TRBD1 covers 9 bases. This CDR3 region has 16 residues. V dropped 0 bases and J dropped 5; count of bases not matched to a gene: 9. CDR1 and CDR2 (germline): SGHRS, YFSETQ. CDR3 residues: CASSLAGPDRGDEQYF. DNA for the CDR3: TGCGCCAGCAGCTTGGCCGGGCCGGACAGGGGCGACGAGCAGTACTTC.

The V and J genes are TRBV18 and TRBJ2-3; the match to TRBD2 covers 9 bases. Trimming at V came to 4 bases and at J to 8 bases, leaving 28 bases not matched to a gene. The CDR3 is made up of 21 amino acids. Germline CDR1 is KGHSH and CDR2 is LQKENI. Written as DNA, the CDR3 is TGTGCCAGCTCACTCTCAGCCCCTTGCGTGGAGGCGGGGGGGCTTCGGGGTACGCAGTATTTT. Its protein is CASSLSAPCVEAGGLRGTQYF.

The chain recombines TRBV7-2 with TRBJ2-2, with D possibly being TRBD2 (5 bases). Trimming took off 2 bases at V and 1 base at J, with 14 bases between the two ends. Germline V gene sequence: CDR1 SGHTA, CDR2 FQGNSA. The CDR3 has 17 residues. CDR3 sequence reads: CASSLSRDYLNTGELFF. The DNA of the CDR3 is TGTGCCAGCAGCTTATCTCGAGACTACTTGAACACCGGGGAGCTGTTTTTT.

The genes are TRBV19 and TRBJ1-5; 9 bases are shared with TRBD1. V shed 4 bases, J shed 5 bases, and the junction held 6 bases outside the gene matches. Germline-derived CDR1 and CDR2 are LNHDA and SQIVND (reference sequence). The CDR3 extends over 15 amino acids. For the CDR3, the DNA is TGTGCCAGTAGTACGGGACAGGGAATAGATCAGCCCCAGCATTTT. This sequence encodes CASSTGQGIDQPQHF.

This chain joins TRBV7-9 and TRBJ2-1; D is unclear. The CDR3 totals 12 residues. Germline-derived CDR1 and CDR2 are SEHNR and FQNEAQ (reference sequence). The ends were cut back, 5 bases at V and 7 bases at J, with 9 bases in the middle. The CDR3 sequence is CASSPDWNEQFF. DNA for the CDR3: TGTGCCAGCAGCCCCGACTGGAATGAGCAGTTCTTC.

The chain recombines TRBV13 with TRBJ2-2; D unresolved. V was shortened by 1 base and J by 0 bases, with 9 bases between the two germline ends. There are 16 residues in the CDR3. From germline, CDR1 is PRHDT and CDR2 FYEKMQ (reference sequence). CDR3 DNA: TGTGCCAGCAGCTTAGATGTGACAACGAACACCGGGGAGCTGTTTTTT. Amino acids: CASSLDVTTNTGELFF.

This clone was counted only a few times. The gene calls are TRBV28 and TRBJ2-4; TRBD2 is a possible D gene (5 bases). The germline CDR1 and CDR2 sequences are MDHEN and SYDVKM. V lost 6 bases, J lost 1 base, and 10 bases lay in between. CDR3 length: 14 residues. The CDR3 DNA follows: TGTGCCAGCAGAGGGAGCTTGGCCAAAAACATTCAGTACTTC. Protein sequence: CASRGSLAKNIQYF.

The V and J genes are TRBV4-1 and TRBJ2-7, with 7 nucleotides matching TRBD2. This CDR3 comprises 15 residues. Germline V CDR1 and CDR2: MGHRA, YSYEKL. V lost 1 base, J lost 4 bases, and 7 bases stayed unmatched. The CDR3 reads CASSQAGGSPYEQYF. The CDR3 coding sequence is TGCGCCAGCAGCCAAGCGGGCGGGAGCCCGTACGAGCAGTACTTC.

Comments on this clone: This CDR3 is also generated by other DNA sequences in the sample. This chain uses TRBV6-2 or TRBV6-3 with TRBJ1-4, with 10 bases that match TRBD1. The length of the CDR3 is 15 residues. J was trimmed by 7 bases and V by 0 bases; bases with no gene match: 2. Germline CDR1 is MNHEY and CDR2 is SVGEGT. CDR3 amino acids: CASSYSTGGAEKLFF. The CDR3 DNA follows: TGTGCCAGCAGTTACTCGACAGGGGGCGCTGAAAAACTGTTTTTT.

V gene TRBV2 combines with J gene TRBJ2-5; TRBD2 might be the D (6 bases). The CDR3 runs to 15 residues. Trimming removed 4 bases at V and 1 base at J, with 13 bases between. In germline, CDR1 is SNHLY, CDR2 FYNNEI. The CDR3 coding sequence is TGTGCCAGCAGTGCCCGGGGGTCCGGCCAAGAGACCCAGTACTTC. As protein: CASSARGSGQETQYF.

This clone came up many times. The chain employs TRBV19 and TRBJ1-1; 8 nucleotides line up with TRBD1. The junction had 0 bases not matched to a gene; V was cut back by 3 bases and J by 0 bases. CDR3 size: 14 residues. Germline V gene sequence: CDR1 LNHDA, CDR2 SQIVND (reference sequence). CDR3: CASSMTGVNTEAFF. Written as DNA, the CDR3 is TGTGCCAGTAGTATGACAGGGGTGAACACTGAAGCTTTCTTT. The full variable domain, rest sourced from reference TRBV19 and TRBJ1-1, is DGGITQSPKYLFRKEGQNVTLSCEQNLNHDAMYWYRQDPGQGLRLIYYSQIVNDFQKGDIAEGYSVSREKKESFPLTVTSAQKNPTAFYLCASSMTGVNTEAFFGQGTRLTVV.

For the CDR3, the DNA is TGTGCCAGCAGGCGGGACAGGGCGTACTATGGCTACACCTTC. Translated, it gives CASRRDRAYYGYTF. The V gene is TRBV6-5, the J gene TRBJ1-2; 9 bases align to TRBD1. With 6 bases clipped from V and 3 bases from J, the junction kept 5 bases outside the gene matches. Germline values: CDR1 MNHEY, CDR2 SVGAGI. The CDR3 is 14 amino acids.

The V call is TRBV6-5, the J call TRBJ1-1; D gene unclear. V shed 9 bases and J shed 1 base, with 9 bases lying between them. The CDR3 has 12 amino acids. Germline CDR1 is MNHEY and CDR2 is SVGAGI. CDR3: CASQFQNTEAFF. For the CDR3, the DNA is TGTGCCAGTCAGTTCCAGAACACTGAAGCTTTCTTT.

The CDR3 region is CASSYGSSAPPETQYF. The CDR3 DNA is TGTGCCAGCAGTTACGGTTCTAGCGCCCCCCCAGAGACCCAGTACTTC. V and J are TRBV6-6 and TRBJ2-5; D perhaps matches TRBD2 (6 bases). From germline, CDR1 is MNHNY and CDR2 SVGAGI (reference sequence). This CDR3 contains 16 residues. Trimming stripped 2 bases from V and 4 bases from J, with 17 bases between.

The chain joins TRBV7-2 to TRBJ2-7; D is unclear. V lost 3 bases and J lost 4, with 19 bases in between. Germline CDR1 is SGHTA and CDR2 is FQGNSA. CDR3 length equals 16 residues. This CDR3 is CASSFRGGSSLYEQYF. CDR3 coding DNA: TGTGCCAGCAGCTTTAGAGGCGGTAGTTCTCTTTACGAGCAGTACTTC.

J is TRBJ2-2 and V is TRBV5-1; D unresolved. Germline lookup yields CDR1 SGHRS and CDR2 YFSETQ. V shed 2 bases and J shed 3 bases, with 11 bases lying between them. This CDR3 spans 15 amino acids. The CDR3 DNA reads TGCGCCAGCAGCTTCCCCGGAACAGACACCGGGGAGCTGTTTTTT. Translation gives CASSFPGTDTGELFF.

This clone has only one observation. The chain employs TRBV10-3 and TRBJ1-1; D possibly corresponds to TRBD1 (5 bases). Looked up from germline, CDR1 is ENHRY and CDR2 is SYGVKD. V gave up 0 bases and J gave up 1 base, with 9 bases separating them. The CDR3 is 15 residues long. The CDR3 sequence: CAISESSTGNTEAFF. CDR3 DNA sequence: TGTGCCATCAGTGAGTCTTCCACAGGGAACACTGAAGCTTTCTTT.

The CDR3 DNA sequence: TGCGCCAGCAGGGCGGTTGGTGAGCAGTTCTTC. It is translated as CASRAVGEQFF. This chain uses TRBV5-1 with TRBJ2-1; D gene ambiguous. V was pared by 5 bases and J by 9 bases, with 9 bases between. The CDR3 spans 11 residues. Per germline, CDR1 SGHRS and CDR2 YFSETQ.

The chain joins TRBV7-9 to TRBJ2-5, with 12 bases identical to TRBD1. This CDR3 contains 17 residues. The germline CDR1 and CDR2 sequences are SEHNR and FQNEAQ (reference sequence). V gave up 4 bases and J gave up 5 bases; unmatched junction bases: 11. CDR3 region: CASSSLGTGGGGETQYF. CDR3 nucleotide sequence: TGTGCCAGCAGCTCCCTGGGGACAGGGGGCGGCGGGGAGACCCAGTACTTC.

This clone is a singleton in its sample. The rearrangement joins TRBV25-1 to TRBJ1-5; the match to TRBD1 covers 7 bases. Germline assignment: CDR1 MGHDK and CDR2 SYGVNS. Unmatched junction bases numbered 4, after V lost 8 bases and J lost 3 bases. The CDR3 loop spans 13 amino acids. The CDR3 reads CASGDSINQPQHF. The CDR3 DNA follows: TGTGCCAGCGGGGACAGCATCAATCAGCCCCAGCATTTT. Using reference TRBV25-1 and TRBJ1-5 for the parts outside the CDR3, the full variable domain is EADIYQTPRYLVIGTGKKITLECSQTMGHDKMYWYQQDPGMELHLIHYSYGVNSTEKGDLSSESTVSRIRTEHFPLTLESARPSHTSQYLCASGDSINQPQHFGDGTRLSIL.

The genes are TRBV9 and TRBJ1-1, with 9 bases that match TRBD1. The ends lost 4 bases at V and 5 bases at J; junction bases unmatched: 6. This CDR3 region has 14 residues. In germline, CDR1 is SGDLS, CDR2 YYNGEE. The DNA for the CDR3 is TGTGCCAGCAGCACGGGACAGGGAAAGACTGAAGCTTTCTTT. Translation gives CASSTGQGKTEAFF. Using reference TRBV9 and TRBJ1-1 for the parts outside the CDR3, the full variable domain is DSGVTQTPKHLITATGQRVTLRCSPRSGDLSVYWYQQSLDQGLQFLIQYYNGEERAKGNILERFSAQQFPDLHSELNLSSLELGDSALYFCASSTGQGKTEAFFGQGTRLTVV.

This clone was observed a handful of times. V is TRBV6-5 and J is TRBJ1-5; 10 bases map to TRBD1. The V and J ends lost 4 bases and 5 bases, in that order; junction bases with no gene match: 5. The CDR3 runs 15 residues. Germline V gene lookup returns CDR1 MNHEY and CDR2 SVGAGI. The CDR3 nucleotides are TGTGCCAGCAGTTCCGCCGGGACAGGGGATCAGCCCCAGCATTTT. Encoded protein: CASSSAGTGDQPQHF.

V is TRBV4-1 and J is TRBJ2-7, with 12 bases that match TRBD1. CDR3 length: 16 amino acids. Germline trimming cut 4 bases from V and 4 bases from J; bases unmatched to any gene: 8. CDR1 and CDR2 from the germline V gene are MGHRA and YSYEKL. CDR3 nucleotides: TGCGCCAGCAGCCTCGGGCGGGACAGGGGGCTATACGAGCAGTACTTC. Translation: CASSLGRDRGLYEQYF.

This clone was seen once. This rearrangement joins TRBV6-5 to TRBJ2-5; possibly TRBD1 for D (6 bases). Germline V gives CDR1 MNHEY, CDR2 SVGAGI. The V end was cut by 6 bases, the J end by 4 bases, with 18 bases between. The length of the CDR3 is 15 residues. The CDR3 DNA is TGTGCCAGCAGCAATGTGGGGGCCCTTGGAGAGACCCAGTACTTC. Translating it yields CASSNVGALGETQYF.

The chain joins TRBV7-9 to TRBJ1-1, with 9 nucleotides matching TRBD1. J was trimmed by 0 bases and V by 5 bases; bases with no gene match: 4. Germline CDR1 is SEHNR and CDR2 is FQNEAQ (reference sequence). This CDR3 has 15 residues. As DNA, the CDR3 is TGTGCCAGCAGCCCGGACAGGGGAGTGAACACTGAAGCTTTCTTT. Translating gives CASSPDRGVNTEAFF.

This clone was counted once. This chain joins TRBV25-1 and TRBJ1-1; TRBD1 matches 8 bases. V shed 4 bases, J shed 0 bases, and the junction held 10 bases outside the gene matches. CDR3 length: 17 residues. Germline V CDR1 and CDR2: MGHDK, SYGVNS. The CDR3 DNA reads as TGTGCCAGCAGTGCCCTGACAGGGGATGGGATGAACACTGAAGCTTTCTTT. Translated: CASSALTGDGMNTEAFF.